Given below is one TCR beta chain in context. Sequencing was performed with immunoSEQ multiplex PCR; in TCRdb, only in-frame clones are kept and a portion is missing. The sample has approximately 90,000 clones, about 90% seen once; the top ten hold roughly 0.8%. This specimen belongs to a study of OX40 agonist ivuxolimab in advanced cancers. This clonotype was obtained from an adult with an advanced solid tumor such as melanoma, head and neck, liver or kidney cancer. The sequences come from CD4+ or CD8+ T cells sorted from blood, collected in a trial of the OX40 agonist ivuxolimab.

The DNA for the CDR3 is TGTGCCAGCAGGGGCTCGAGCATTGATCAGCCCCAGCATTTT. Protein: CASRGSSIDQPQHF. The chain combines TRBV2 with TRBJ1-5; no firm D call. The CDR3 has 14 amino acids. V was trimmed by 6 bases and J by 5 bases, leaving 14 bases between them. Germline V gives CDR1 SNHLY, CDR2 FYNNEI.